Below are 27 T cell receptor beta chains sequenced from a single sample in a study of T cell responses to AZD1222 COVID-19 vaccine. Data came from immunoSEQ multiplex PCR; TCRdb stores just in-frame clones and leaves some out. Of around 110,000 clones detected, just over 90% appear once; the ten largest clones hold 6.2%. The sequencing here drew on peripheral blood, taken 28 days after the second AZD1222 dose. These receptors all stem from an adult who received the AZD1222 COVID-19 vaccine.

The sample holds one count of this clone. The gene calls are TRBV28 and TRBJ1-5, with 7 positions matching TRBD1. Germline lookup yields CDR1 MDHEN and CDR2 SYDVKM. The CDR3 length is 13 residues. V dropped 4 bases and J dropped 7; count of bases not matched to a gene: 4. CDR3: CASSSVTGQPQHF. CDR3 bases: TGTGCCAGCAGTTCAGTGACAGGGCAGCCCCAGCATTTT. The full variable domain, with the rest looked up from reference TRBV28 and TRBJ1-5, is DVKVTQSSRYLVKRTGEKVFLECVQDMDHENMFWYRQDPGLGLRLIYFSYDVKMKEKGDIPEGYSVSREKKERFSLILESASTNQTSMYLCASSSVTGQPQHFGDGTRLSIL.

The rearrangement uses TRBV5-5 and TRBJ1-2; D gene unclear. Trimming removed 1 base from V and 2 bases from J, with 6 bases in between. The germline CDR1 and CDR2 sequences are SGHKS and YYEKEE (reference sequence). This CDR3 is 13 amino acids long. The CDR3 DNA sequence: TGTGCCAGCAGCTTGTGGGAGAACTATGGCTACACCTTC. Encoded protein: CASSLWENYGYTF.

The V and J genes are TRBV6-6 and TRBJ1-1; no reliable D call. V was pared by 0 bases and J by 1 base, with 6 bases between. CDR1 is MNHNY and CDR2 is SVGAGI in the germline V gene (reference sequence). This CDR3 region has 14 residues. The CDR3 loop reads CASSYSPGNTEAFF. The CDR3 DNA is TGTGCCAGCAGTTACTCACCGGGGAACACTGAAGCTTTCTTT.

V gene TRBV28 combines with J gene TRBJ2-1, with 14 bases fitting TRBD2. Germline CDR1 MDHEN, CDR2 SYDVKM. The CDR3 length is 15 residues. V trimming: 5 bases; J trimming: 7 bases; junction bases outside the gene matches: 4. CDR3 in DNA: TGTGCCAGCAGTCGACTAGCGGGGGGGCCAAATGAGCAGTTCTTC. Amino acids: CASSRLAGGPNEQFF. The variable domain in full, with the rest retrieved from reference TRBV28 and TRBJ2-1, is DVKVTQSSRYLVKRTGEKVFLECVQDMDHENMFWYRQDPGLGLRLIYFSYDVKMKEKGDIPEGYSVSREKKERFSLILESASTNQTSMYLCASSRLAGGPNEQFFGPGTRLTVL.

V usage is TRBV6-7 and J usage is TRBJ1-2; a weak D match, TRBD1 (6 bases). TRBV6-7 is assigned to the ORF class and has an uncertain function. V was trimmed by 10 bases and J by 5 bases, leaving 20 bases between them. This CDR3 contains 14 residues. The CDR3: CANSPQGLRYGYTF. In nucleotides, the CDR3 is TGTGCCAACTCTCCCCAGGGGCTAAGGTATGGCTACACCTTC.

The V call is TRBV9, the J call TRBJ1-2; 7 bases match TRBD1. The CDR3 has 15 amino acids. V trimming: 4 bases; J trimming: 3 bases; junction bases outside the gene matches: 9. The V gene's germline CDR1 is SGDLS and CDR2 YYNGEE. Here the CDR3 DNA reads TGTGCCAGCAGCCTTACAGGGGTAGTTGACTATGGCTACACCTTC. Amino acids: CASSLTGVVDYGYTF. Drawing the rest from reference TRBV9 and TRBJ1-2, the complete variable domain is DSGVTQTPKHLITATGQRVTLRCSPRSGDLSVYWYQQSLDQGLQFLIQYYNGEERAKGNILERFSAQQFPDLHSELNLSSLELGDSALYFCASSLTGVVDYGYTFGSGTRLTVV.

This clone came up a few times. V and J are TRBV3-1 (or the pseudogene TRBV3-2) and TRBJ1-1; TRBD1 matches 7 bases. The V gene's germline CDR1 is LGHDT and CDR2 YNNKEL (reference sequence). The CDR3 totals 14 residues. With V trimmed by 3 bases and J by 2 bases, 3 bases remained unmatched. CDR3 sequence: CASSQTGKNTEAFF. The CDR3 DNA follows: TGTGCCAGCAGCCAGACAGGGAAAAACACTGAAGCTTTCTTT.

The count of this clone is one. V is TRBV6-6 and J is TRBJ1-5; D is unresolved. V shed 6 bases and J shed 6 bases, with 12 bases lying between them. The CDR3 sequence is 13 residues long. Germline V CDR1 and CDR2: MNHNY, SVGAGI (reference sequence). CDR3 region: CASRHMESQPQHF. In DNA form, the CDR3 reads TGTGCCAGCAGACATATGGAGAGTCAGCCCCAGCATTTT.

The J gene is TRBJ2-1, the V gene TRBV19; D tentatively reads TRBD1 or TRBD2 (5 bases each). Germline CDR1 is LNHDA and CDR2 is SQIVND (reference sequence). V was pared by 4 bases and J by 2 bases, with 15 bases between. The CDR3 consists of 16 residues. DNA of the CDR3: TGTGCCAGTAGTACCGGAACCGGGGCGCCCTACAATGAGCAGTTCTTC. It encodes CASSTGTGAPYNEQFF.

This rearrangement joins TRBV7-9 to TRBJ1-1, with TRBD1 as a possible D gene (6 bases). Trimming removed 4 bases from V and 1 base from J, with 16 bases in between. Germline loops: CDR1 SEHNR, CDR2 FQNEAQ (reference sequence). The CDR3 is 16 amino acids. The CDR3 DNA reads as TGTGCCAGCAGCTCCCCGGGACAAAAAAGGAACACTGAAGCTTTCTTT. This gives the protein CASSSPGQKRNTEAFF.

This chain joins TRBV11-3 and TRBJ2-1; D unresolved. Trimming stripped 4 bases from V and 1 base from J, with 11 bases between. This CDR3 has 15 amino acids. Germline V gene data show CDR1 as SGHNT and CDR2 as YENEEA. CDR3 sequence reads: CASSSRGGSYNEQFF. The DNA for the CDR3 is TGTGCCAGCAGCTCCCGCGGCGGATCCTACAATGAGCAGTTCTTC.

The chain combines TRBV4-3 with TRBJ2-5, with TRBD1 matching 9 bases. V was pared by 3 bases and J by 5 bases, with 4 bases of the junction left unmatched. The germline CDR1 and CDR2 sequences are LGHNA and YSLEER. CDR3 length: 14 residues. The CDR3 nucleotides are TGCGCCAGCAGCCACCGGGACAGGGAGGAGACCCAGTACTTC. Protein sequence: CASSHRDREETQYF.

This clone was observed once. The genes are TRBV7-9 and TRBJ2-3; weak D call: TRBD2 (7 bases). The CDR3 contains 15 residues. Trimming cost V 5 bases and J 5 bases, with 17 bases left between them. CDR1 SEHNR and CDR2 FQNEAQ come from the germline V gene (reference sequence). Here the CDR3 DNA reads TGTGCCAGCAGCCGGCTAGGGGGGGCCGAAGATACGCAGTATTTT. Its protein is CASSRLGGAEDTQYF.

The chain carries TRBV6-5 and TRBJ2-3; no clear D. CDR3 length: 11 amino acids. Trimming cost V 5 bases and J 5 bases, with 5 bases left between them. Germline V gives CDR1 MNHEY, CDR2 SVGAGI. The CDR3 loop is CASSRQDTQYF. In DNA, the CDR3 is TGTGCCAGCAGTAGGCAAGATACGCAGTATTTT.

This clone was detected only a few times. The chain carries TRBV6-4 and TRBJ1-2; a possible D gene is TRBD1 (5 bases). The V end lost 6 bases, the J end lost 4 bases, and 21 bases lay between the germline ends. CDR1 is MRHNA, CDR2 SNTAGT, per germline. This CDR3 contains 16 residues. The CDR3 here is CASSPGAATGGYGYTF. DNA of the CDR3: TGTGCCAGCAGCCCTGGTGCAGCTACCGGGGGCTATGGCTACACCTTC.

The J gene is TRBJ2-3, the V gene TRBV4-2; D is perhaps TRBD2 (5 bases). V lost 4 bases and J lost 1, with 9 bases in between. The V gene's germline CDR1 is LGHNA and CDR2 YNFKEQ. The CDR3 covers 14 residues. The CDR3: CASSPLEGTDTQYF. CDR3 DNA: TGTGCCAGCAGCCCCCTGGAGGGCACAGATACGCAGTATTTT.

The CDR3 nucleotides read TGTGCCAGCTCACCACGCCAGATCAATGAGCAGTTCTTC. Translated: CASSPRQINEQFF. This chain joins TRBV18 and TRBJ2-1; D remains unclear. This CDR3 has 13 residues. V shed 1 base and J shed 6 bases, with 7 bases lying between them. Germline V gives CDR1 KGHSH, CDR2 LQKENI.

DNA of the CDR3: TGCAGCGTTGTCTTAACCTACGAGCAGTACTTC. Translated, it gives CSVVLTYEQYF. The genes are TRBV29-1 and TRBJ2-7; D remains unclear. V was shortened by 4 bases and J by 2 bases, with 6 bases between the two germline ends. From germline, CDR1 is SQVTM and CDR2 ANQGSEA. CDR3 length: 11 residues.

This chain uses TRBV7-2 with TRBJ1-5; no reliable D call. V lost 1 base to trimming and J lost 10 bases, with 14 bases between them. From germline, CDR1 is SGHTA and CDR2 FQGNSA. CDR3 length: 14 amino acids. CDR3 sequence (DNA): TGTGCCAGCAGCTTAGGGCGCCTCCAGTCACCCCAGCATTTT. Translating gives CASSLGRLQSPQHF.

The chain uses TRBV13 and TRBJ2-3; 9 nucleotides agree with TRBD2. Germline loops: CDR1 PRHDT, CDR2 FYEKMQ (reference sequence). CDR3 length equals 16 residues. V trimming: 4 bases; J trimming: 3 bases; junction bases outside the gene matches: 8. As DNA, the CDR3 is TGTGCCAGCAGCTCAAGACTAGCGGTAACGACAGATACGCAGTATTTT. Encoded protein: CASSSRLAVTTDTQYF.

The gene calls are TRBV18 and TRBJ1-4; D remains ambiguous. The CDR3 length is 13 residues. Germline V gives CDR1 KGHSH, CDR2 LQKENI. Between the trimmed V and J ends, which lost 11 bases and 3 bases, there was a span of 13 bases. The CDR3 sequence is CASRRDANEKLFF. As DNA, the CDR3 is TGTGCCTCCCGGAGGGATGCTAATGAAAAACTGTTTTTT.

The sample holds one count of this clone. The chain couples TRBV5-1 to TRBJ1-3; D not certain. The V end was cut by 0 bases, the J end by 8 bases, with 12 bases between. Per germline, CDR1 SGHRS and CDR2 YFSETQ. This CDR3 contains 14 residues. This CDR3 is CASSLGRVGDTIYF. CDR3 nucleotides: TGCGCCAGCAGCTTGGGTAGGGTCGGAGACACCATATATTTT.

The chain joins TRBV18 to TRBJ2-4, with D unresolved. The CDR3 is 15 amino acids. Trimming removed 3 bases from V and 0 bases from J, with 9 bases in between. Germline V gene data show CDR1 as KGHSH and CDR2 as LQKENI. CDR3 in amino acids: CASSPEILAKNIQYF. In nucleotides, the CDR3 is TGTGCCAGCTCACCGGAGATTCTAGCCAAAAACATTCAGTACTTC.

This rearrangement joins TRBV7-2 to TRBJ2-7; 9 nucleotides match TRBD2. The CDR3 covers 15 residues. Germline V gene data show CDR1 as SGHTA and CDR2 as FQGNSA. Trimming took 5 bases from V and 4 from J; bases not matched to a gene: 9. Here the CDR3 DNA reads TGTGCCAGCAGCGTAACTAGCGGGCAGGGGTACGAGCAGTACTTC. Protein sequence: CASSVTSGQGYEQYF.

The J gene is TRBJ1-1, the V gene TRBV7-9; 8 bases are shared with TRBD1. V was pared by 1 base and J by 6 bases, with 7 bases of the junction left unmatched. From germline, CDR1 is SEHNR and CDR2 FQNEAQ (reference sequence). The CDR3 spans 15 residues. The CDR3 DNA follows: TGTGCCAGCAGCTTAGGGGTACAGGGGGGACCTGAAGCTTTCTTT. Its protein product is CASSLGVQGGPEAFF.

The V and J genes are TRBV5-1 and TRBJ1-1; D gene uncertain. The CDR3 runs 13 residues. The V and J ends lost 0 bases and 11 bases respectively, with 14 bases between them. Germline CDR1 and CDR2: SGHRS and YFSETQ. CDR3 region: CASSLGEGRNAFF. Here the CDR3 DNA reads TGCGCCAGCAGCTTGGGCGAGGGCAGGAATGCTTTCTTT.

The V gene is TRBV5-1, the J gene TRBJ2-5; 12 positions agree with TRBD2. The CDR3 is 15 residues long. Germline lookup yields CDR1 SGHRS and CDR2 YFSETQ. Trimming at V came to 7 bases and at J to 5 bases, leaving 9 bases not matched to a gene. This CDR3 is CASGQLAGGRETQYF. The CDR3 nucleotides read TGCGCCAGCGGACAACTAGCGGGGGGTAGGGAGACCCAGTACTTC.